This TCR beta chain is from a study of human T cells and chemical hapten exposure. The study's library attached unique molecular identifiers to single cDNA molecules. Each CDR3 protein gets one entry after TCRdb re-called the RACE reads with MiXCR. This table holds about 260,000 distinct CDR3 sequences, 7.5% to 9% found once. Time point in this sample: pre-sensitization, week 0. Treatment of the sample: therapeutic diphenylcyclopropenone sensitization with weekly scalp DPC. V lost 3 bases, J lost 4 bases, and 12 bases lay in between. The CDR3 runs 14 residues. Germline lookup yields CDR1 LGHDT and CDR2 YNNKEL (reference sequence). This clonotype was observed a handful of times.

The V gene is TRBV3-1, the J gene TRBJ1-1; no firm D call. The specimen was whole blood, collected in connection with sensitization to the hapten diphenylcyclopropenone (DPC). The source is a middle-aged woman with alopecia areata. Some clones in this sample may be carry-over from other donors' samples. CDR3 DNA sequence: TGTGCCAGCAGCCATGTCCTCGGTAGCACTGAAGCTTTCTTT. Residues: CASSHVLGSTEAFF.